Listed here are 2 T cell receptor beta chains from one sample, sequenced in a study of neurological immune-mediated disorders. TCRdb analysed the 5' RACE reads with MiXCR anew, one entry per CDR3 protein. The sample includes 40,000 to 50,000 distinct CDR3 sequences, 10% of them seen just once. Sequencing input: PBMCs. All receptors come from a woman in her thirties or forties with HTLV-1-associated myelopathy (HAM/TSP).

The V call is TRBV2, the J call TRBJ2-5; D is possibly TRBD1 or TRBD2 (6 bases each). The germline CDR1 and CDR2 sequences are SNHLY and FYNNEI. This CDR3 is built from 14 residues. Between the trimmed V and J ends, which lost 7 bases and 1 base, there was a span of 13 bases. CDR3 in amino acids: CASIGGQTQETQYF. As DNA, the CDR3 is TGTGCCAGCATCGGGGGACAAACCCAAGAGACCCAGTACTTC.

As regards this clonotype: A much larger clone lies one base from this, so it may be a read error. The V and J genes are TRBV11-2 and TRBJ2-1, with D unresolved. The CDR3 contains 17 residues. Trimming cost V 1 base and J 4 bases, with 17 bases left between them. CDR1 SGHAT and CDR2 FQNNGV come from the germline V gene. CDR3 in amino acids: CASSLGDGPIRYNEQFF. For the CDR3, the DNA is TGTGCCAGCAGCTTAGGTGATGGCCCTATAAGGTACAATGAGCAGTTCTTC.